This entry is about one T cell receptor (beta chain). This specimen belongs to a study of blood T cell repertoires in COVID-19. About the research overall: From T cells, B-cell-depleted T cells, or PBMCs came the material, which was cDNA or gDNA.

Libraries were prepared by immunoSEQ multiplex PCR; TCRdb keeps only in-frame clonotypes and omits some of them. The profile shows about 210,000 clones, 70% to 90% of them singletons. The V gene's germline CDR1 is LGHDT and CDR2 YNNKEL (reference sequence). V trimming: 4 bases; J trimming: 0 bases; junction bases outside the gene matches: 3. The CDR3 runs 15 residues. The Seattle patients joined while their infection was active and were tracked longitudinally afterward. Sequencing was done on a sample of peripheral blood. The receptor comes from a woman aged 70-85 years with COVID-19, enrolled during active disease. V gene TRBV3-1 (or the pseudogene TRBV3-2) combines with J gene TRBJ1-2; the match to TRBD1 covers 9 bases. CDR3 region: CASSPGQGPNYGYTF. The CDR3 DNA follows: TGTGCCAGCAGCCCCGGACAGGGGCCTAACTATGGCTACACCTTC.